One and the same sample provided the 2 T cell receptor beta chains below, sequenced in a study of T cells in Graves' hyperthyroidism and ophthalmopathy. Amplified TCR beta CDR3 regions came from RNA transcripts. HTBI primers were used for first-round RT-PCR of the TCR CDR3. TCRdb used MiXCR to reprocess the multiplex PCR reads, holding one entry per CDR3 protein. The sample shows approximately 510,000 distinct CDR3 sequences, around 43% of them seen only once. Sequences were obtained from peripheral blood or thyroid tissue (not recorded which). The receptors derive from an adult woman with Graves' disease, either hyperthyroidism or ophthalmopathy (not recorded which).

DNA of the CDR3: TGTGCCAGCTCACCGAGGGGGCGTGGGTCCTACGAGCAGTACTTC. Amino acid sequence: CASSPRGRGSYEQYF. The chain couples TRBV18 to TRBJ2-7; 7 bases line up with TRBD1. The CDR3 consists of 15 residues. Trimming took 3 bases from V and 1 from J; bases not matched to a gene: 6. Germline V gene sequence: CDR1 KGHSH, CDR2 LQKENI.

The chain uses TRBV29-1 and TRBJ1-1; D is unclear. Per germline, CDR1 SQVTM and CDR2 ANQGSEA. The CDR3 covers 12 residues. The germline V and J ends were trimmed by 4 bases and 4 bases, with 10 bases remaining between them. CDR3 sequence: CSVVVSSTEAFF. The CDR3 coding sequence is TGCAGCGTTGTCGTCAGCAGCACTGAAGCTTTCTTT.